Following are 32 T cell receptor beta chains from one sample sequenced in a study of Graves' ophthalmopathy and Graves' hyperthyroidism. Scientists amplified the TCR beta CDR3 regions from RNA transcripts. Scientists carried out first-round RT-PCR using HTBI primers and then a second-round multiplex PCR. TCRdb itself ran the multiplex PCR reads through MiXCR, one entry per CDR3 protein. Among over a million distinct CDR3 sequences listed, less than 45% were seen once. The specimen was peripheral blood or thyroid tissue (not recorded which). The origin of the receptors is an adult man with Graves' hyperthyroidism.

The J gene is TRBJ2-3, the V gene TRBV10-3, with D perhaps TRBD2 (7 bases). The CDR3 is made up of 14 amino acids. Germline V gene sequence: CDR1 ENHRY, CDR2 SYGVKD. The V end was cut by 5 bases, the J end by 4 bases, with 13 bases between. The CDR3 coding sequence is TGTGCCATCAGTTTTGGCGGGGGCTCAGATACGCAGTATTTT. Amino acid sequence: CAISFGGGSDTQYF.

The gene calls are TRBV7-8 and TRBJ2-7, with TRBD2 identical over 13 bases. Trimming removed 7 bases from V and 1 base from J; junction bases left unmatched: 4. The CDR3 runs to 15 residues. In germline, CDR1 is SGHVS, CDR2 FQNEAQ. The CDR3 DNA sequence: TGTGCCAGCACCGGACTAGCGGGAGTGTCCTACGAGCAGTACTTC. It encodes CASTGLAGVSYEQYF.

Many counts were recorded for this clonotype. The CDR3 loop is CSARDQDYEQYF. The CDR3 DNA follows: TGCAGTGCTAGAGATCAAGATTACGAGCAGTACTTC. The J gene is TRBJ2-7, the V gene TRBV20-1; D remains ambiguous. The germline V gene encodes CDR1 DFQATT and CDR2 SNEGSKA (reference sequence). Trimming removed 0 bases from V and 4 bases from J, with 7 bases in between. This CDR3 is 12 amino acids long.

Note on this clonotype: An end of the junction does not agree with germline; a read error may underlie this. The rearrangement joins TRBV10-3 to TRBJ2-2; D remains ambiguous. The CDR3 length is 12 residues. Germline V gene sequence: CDR1 ENHRY, CDR2 SYGVKD. Here the CDR3 DNA reads TGTGCCAGCAGTGTTCTCGCCGGGGAGCTGTTTTTT. Amino acids: CASSVLAGELFF.

This clonotype was seen at least ten times. V gene TRBV20-1 combines with J gene TRBJ1-5; the D is unclear. Germline V gene lookup returns CDR1 DFQATT and CDR2 SNEGSKA (reference sequence). The germline V and J ends were trimmed by 7 bases and 6 bases, with 16 bases remaining between them. This CDR3 has 13 amino acids. The DNA of the CDR3 is TGCAGTGTTCCCTTCACCGGTAGTCAGCCCCAGCATTTT. It yields the protein CSVPFTGSQPQHF.

This clonotype was observed at least ten times. The chain carries TRBV7-2 and TRBJ1-2; a possible D gene is TRBD1 (6 bases). V lost 7 bases and J 8 bases, leaving 17 bases between the germline ends. The CDR3 extends over 13 amino acids. CDR1 is SGHTA and CDR2 is FQGNSA in the germline V gene. CDR3 coding DNA: TGTGCCAGCACCCTACAGGGATTAAGAGGCTACACCTTC. Translated: CASTLQGLRGYTF.

CDR3 sequence reads: CASSLRVSQPQHF. DNA of the CDR3: TGTGCCAGCAGCTTGAGGGTAAGCCAGCCCCAGCATTTT. The chain has TRBV7-2 and TRBJ1-5; D is undetermined. Germline V lookup: CDR1 SGHTA, CDR2 FQGNSA. The CDR3 totals 13 residues. V shed 3 bases and J shed 7 bases, with 10 bases lying between them. Complete variable domain (other parts from reference TRBV7-2 and TRBJ1-5): GAGVSQSPSNKVTEKGKDVELRCDPISGHTALYWYRQSLGQGLEFLIYFQGNSAPDKSGLPSDRFSAERTGGSVSTLTIQRTQQEDSAVYLCASSLRVSQPQHFGDGTRLSIL.

The count of this clonotype is one. V gene TRBV29-1 combines with J gene TRBJ1-2, with D tentatively TRBD1 (6 bases). V gave up 5 bases and J gave up 6 bases, with 13 bases separating them. CDR1 and CDR2 from the germline V gene are SQVTM and ANQGSEA. The CDR3 sequence is 12 residues long. CDR3 loop: CSVRHRVDGYTF. In DNA form, the CDR3 reads TGCAGCGTTCGTCACAGGGTAGATGGCTACACCTTC.

At least ten counts were recorded for this clonotype. V gene TRBV14 combines with J gene TRBJ2-5, with D hard to call. V dropped 4 bases and J dropped 2 bases, with 11 bases sitting between them. This CDR3 comprises 14 residues. Germline V gives CDR1 SGHDN, CDR2 FVKESK. In DNA, the CDR3 is TGTGCCAGCAGCCGGCCGGGCCTGCAAGAGACCCAGTACTTC. This sequence encodes CASSRPGLQETQYF.

This clonotype was seen ten or more times. J is TRBJ2-5 and V is TRBV7-9, with D uncertain. CDR1 is SEHNR, CDR2 FQNEAQ, per germline (reference sequence). The CDR3 loop spans 14 amino acids. Trimming shortened V by 3 bases and J by 5 bases, and 13 bases separated the two germline ends. The chain's CDR3 is CASSFASLEETQYF. The CDR3 DNA is TGTGCCAGCAGCTTTGCGTCGCTAGAGGAGACCCAGTACTTC.

This clonotype was recorded many times. CDR3 DNA sequence: TGTGCCAGCAGCTTAGTCTCCAGGGAGGAGACCCAGTACTTC. It specifies CASSLVSREETQYF. V usage is TRBV7-9 and J usage is TRBJ2-5, with D perhaps being TRBD1 or TRBD2 (5 bases each). The CDR3 contains 14 residues. With 1 base removed from V and 5 bases from J, the gap between germline ends came to 11 bases. The germline CDR1 and CDR2 sequences are SEHNR and FQNEAQ (reference sequence).

The sample holds many counts of this clonotype. The chain recombines TRBV15 with TRBJ2-2; 9 positions match TRBD1. This CDR3 region has 19 residues. V gave up 1 base and J gave up 1 base; unmatched junction bases: 10. The germline V gene has CDR1 LNHNV and CDR2 YYDKDF (reference sequence). The CDR3 region is CATSRVRRTGALNTGELFF. The DNA of the CDR3 is TGTGCCACCAGCAGAGTTCGTCGGACAGGGGCGCTGAACACCGGGGAGCTGTTTTTT.

Points on this clonotype: A junction boundary mismatches the germline segment, possibly from a read error. The chain joins TRBV29-1 to TRBJ2-2, with D perhaps matching TRBD2 (5 bases). CDR1 is SQVTM and CDR2 is ANQGSEA in the germline V gene. This CDR3 contains 15 residues. The CDR3 DNA follows: TGCAGCGTGATGGTGAACGCCCACTCACACCGGGGAGCTGTTTTT. This gives the protein CSVMVNAHSHRGAVF.

This clonotype was counted ten times or more. The V call is TRBV20-1, the J call TRBJ1-6; 7 nucleotides align to TRBD1. This CDR3 comprises 14 residues. V was clipped by 4 bases and J by 5 bases; unmatched bases: 5. Germline lookup yields CDR1 DFQATT and CDR2 SNEGSKA (reference sequence). The DNA of the CDR3 is TGCAGTGCTACCCGACAGGGCAATAATTCACCCCTCCACTTT. It specifies CSATRQGNNSPLHF.

This clonotype was counted between two and nine times. This chain joins TRBV3-1 and TRBJ2-7; a weak D match, TRBD2 (6 bases). V was clipped by 0 bases and J by 2 bases, with 17 bases between them. Germline-derived CDR1 and CDR2 are LGHDT and YNNKEL (reference sequence). This CDR3 is built from 17 residues. The CDR3: CASSQDIVGSGTYEQYF. The DNA for the CDR3 is TGTGCCAGCAGCCAAGATATCGTGGGTAGCGGAACCTACGAGCAGTACTTC.

The chain is built from TRBV20-1 and TRBJ2-3; TRBD2 aligns across 7 bases. Germline lookup yields CDR1 DFQATT and CDR2 SNEGSKA (reference sequence). The CDR3 is 13 residues long. The junction had 2 bases not matched to a gene; V was cut back by 1 base and J by 4 bases. The CDR3 region is CSARGGGADTQYF. CDR3 bases: TGCAGTGCTAGAGGGGGGGGTGCAGATACGCAGTATTTT.

This clonotype was counted at least ten times. The chain joins TRBV2 to TRBJ2-2; tentatively, D is TRBD1 or TRBD2 (5 bases each). Trimming took 6 bases from V and 3 from J, leaving 8 bases between them. This CDR3 is 13 amino acids long. Germline V lookup: CDR1 SNHLY, CDR2 FYNNEI. CDR3 residues: CASRGTDTGELFF. The CDR3 nucleotides read TGTGCCAGCAGAGGGACGGACACCGGGGAGCTGTTTTTT. Full variable domain (outside the CDR3, taken from reference TRBV2 and TRBJ2-2): EPEVTQTPSHQVTQMGQEVILRCVPISNHLYFYWYRQILGQKVEFLVSFYNNEISEKSEIFDDQFSVERPDGSNFTLKIRSTKLEDSAMYFCASRGTDTGELFFGEGSRLTVL.

This clonotype was observed a handful of times. This sequence joins TRBV5-5 and TRBJ1-2; TRBD1 aligns across 7 bases. With V trimmed by 0 bases and J by 2 bases, 10 bases remained unmatched. This CDR3 spans 17 amino acids. Germline V gives CDR1 SGHKS, CDR2 YYEKEE (reference sequence). CDR3 in amino acids: CASSLAAGTATNYGYTF. CDR3 sequence (DNA): TGTGCCAGCAGCTTGGCCGCCGGGACAGCGACCAACTATGGCTACACCTTC.

This chain connects TRBV25-1 to TRBJ2-3; 10 positions agree with TRBD1. The CDR3 covers 18 residues. Germline V lookup: CDR1 MGHDK, CDR2 SYGVNS. Trimming at V came to 4 bases and at J to 3 bases, leaving 13 bases not matched to a gene. CDR3 protein: CASSGIRGGQGGTDTQYF. The CDR3 DNA sequence: TGTGCCAGCAGTGGTATTCGGGGCGGACAGGGGGGGACAGATACGCAGTATTTT.

This clonotype has a handful of counts. The chain has TRBV15 and TRBJ2-7, with TRBD1 matching over 10 bases. V lost 4 bases and J lost 5; bases outside the gene matches: 5. The germline gives CDR1 LNHNV, CDR2 YYDKDF (reference sequence). This CDR3 comprises 14 residues. CDR3 sequence (DNA): TGTGCCACCAGCATAGACAGGGGGCCGGACGAGCAGTACTTC. Translated, it gives CATSIDRGPDEQYF.

This clonotype appeared a single time. The gene calls are TRBV5-1 and TRBJ1-3, with TRBD1 matching 7 bases. The CDR3 runs to 14 residues. Germline V lookup: CDR1 SGHRS, CDR2 YFSETQ. The V segment lost 4 bases and the J segment 2 bases; nucleotides outside the gene matches: 3. This CDR3 reads CASSEGQPGNTIYF. The CDR3 region has the DNA TGCGCCAGCAGCGAGGGACAGCCTGGAAACACCATATATTTT. Variable domain in full (rest from reference TRBV5-1 and TRBJ1-3): KAGVTQTPRYLIKTRGQQVTLSCSPISGHRSVSWYQQTPGQGLQFLFEYFSETQRNKGNFPGRFSGRQFSNSRSEMNVSTLELGDSALYLCASSEGQPGNTIYFGEGSWLTVV.

The chain employs TRBV2 and TRBJ2-5; 9 bases are a match to TRBD1. The V gene's germline CDR1 is SNHLY and CDR2 FYNNEI. Trimming removed 7 bases from V and 5 bases from J; junction bases left unmatched: 14. The CDR3 loop spans 16 amino acids. CDR3 sequence (DNA): TGTGCCAGCATGGACACAGGGGGCCCGTTATGGGAGACCCAGTACTTC. This translates into CASMDTGGPLWETQYF. Complete variable domain (other parts from reference TRBV2 and TRBJ2-5): EPEVTQTPSHQVTQMGQEVILRCVPISNHLYFYWYRQILGQKVEFLVSFYNNEISEKSEIFDDQFSVERPDGSNFTLKIRSTKLEDSAMYFCASMDTGGPLWETQYFGPGTRLLVL.

This clonotype was counted at least ten times. This chain's CDR3 is CASSPGGTGANVLTF. The CDR3 coding sequence is TGTGCCAGCAGCCCAGGGGGGACTGGGGCCAACGTCCTGACTTTC. The chain recombines TRBV4-2 with TRBJ2-6; tentative D call: TRBD1 (7 bases). This CDR3 contains 15 residues. V lost 4 bases, J lost 2 bases, and 9 bases lay in between. Germline CDR1 LGHNA, CDR2 YNFKEQ.

This clonotype was found a few times. The chain employs TRBV12-3 or TRBV12-4 and TRBJ1-5, with TRBD1 matching 12 bases. V dropped 8 bases and J dropped 2; count of bases not matched to a gene: 13. The CDR3 sequence is 18 residues long. The CDR3 protein is CASSLSGTGGFRNQPQHF. CDR3 bases: TGTGCCAGCTCTCTCTCCGGGACAGGGGGCTTTCGCAATCAGCCCCAGCATTTT.

This chain joins TRBV9 and TRBJ2-5; TRBD2 aligns across 10 bases. CDR3 length equals 15 residues. The trim removed 3 bases at V and 5 bases at J, leaving 7 bases unmatched. In germline, CDR1 is SGDLS, CDR2 YYNGEE. CDR3 nucleotide sequence: TGTGCCAGCAGCGCAAGCGGGGGGGCCGGGGAGACCCAGTACTTC. Translation: CASSASGGAGETQYF.

V and J are TRBV6-4 and TRBJ2-7; TRBD1 matches at 9 bases. Germline V gene lookup returns CDR1 MRHNA and CDR2 SNTAGT. Unmatched junction bases numbered 9, after V lost 5 bases and J lost 7 bases. The CDR3 contains 14 residues. The CDR3 region is CASSSGQGFREQYF. Here the CDR3 DNA reads TGTGCCAGCAGTTCGGGACAGGGCTTTCGGGAGCAGTACTTC.

This clonotype was recorded at least ten times. The genes are TRBV6-5 and TRBJ1-2; D gene unclear. From germline, CDR1 is MNHEY and CDR2 SVGAGI. Trimming removed 5 bases at V and 3 bases at J, with 13 bases between. CDR3 length: 14 residues. The CDR3 DNA reads TGTGCCAGCAGTGAATCGGGTAACCACTATGGCTACACCTTC. Amino acids: CASSESGNHYGYTF.

In its sample, this clonotype was seen many times. The rearrangement joins TRBV20-1 to TRBJ2-5; the D is unclear. The CDR3 has 12 residues. V was cut by 3 bases and J by 3 bases, with 8 bases left in between. CDR1 is DFQATT and CDR2 is SNEGSKA in the germline V gene (reference sequence). The CDR3 DNA sequence: TGCAGTGCTAGCCGGGTAAAAGAGACCCAGTACTTC. It codes for CSASRVKETQYF.

There are a few counts of this clonotype. The chain links TRBV11-2 to TRBJ1-5; the D is unclear. In germline, CDR1 is SGHAT, CDR2 FQNNGV. Trimming took off 0 bases at V and 6 bases at J, with 6 bases between the two ends. The CDR3 runs to 13 residues. DNA of the CDR3: TGTGCCAGCAGCTTAGAACTGGGTCAGCCCCAGCATTTT. It translates to CASSLELGQPQHF.

The CDR3 region has the DNA TGTGCCAGCAGGCAGGGGGCTGGTCCCGAGCAGTACTTC. It translates to CASRQGAGPEQYF. The J gene is TRBJ2-7, the V gene TRBV2, with 8 bases fitting TRBD1. V shed 6 bases, J shed 6 bases, and the junction held 7 bases outside the gene matches. The CDR3 has 13 amino acids. Germline CDR1 is SNHLY and CDR2 is FYNNEI.

This clonotype was seen ten or more times. V and J are TRBV4-1 and TRBJ2-5, with D perhaps matching TRBD2 (5 bases). CDR1 MGHRA and CDR2 YSYEKL come from the germline V gene. The V and J ends lost 0 bases and 5 bases respectively, with 10 bases between them. This CDR3 has 14 residues. CDR3 sequence: CASSQEASWETQYF. As DNA, the CDR3 is TGCGCCAGCAGCCAAGAGGCTAGCTGGGAGACCCAGTACTTC.

The rearrangement joins TRBV19 to TRBJ1-1; 7 positions match TRBD1. Unmatched junction bases numbered 12, after V lost 6 bases and J lost 2 bases. CDR3 length equals 16 residues. CDR1 and CDR2 from the germline V gene are LNHDA and SQIVND (reference sequence). CDR3 DNA: TGTGCCAGTAGGGGAGGGACAGCAACCCGTAACACTGAAGCTTTCTTT. This encodes CASRGGTATRNTEAFF. The full variable domain, its missing parts supplied by reference TRBV19 and TRBJ1-1, is DGGITQSPKYLFRKEGQNVTLSCEQNLNHDAMYWYRQDPGQGLRLIYYSQIVNDFQKGDIAEGYSVSREKKESFPLTVTSAQKNPTAFYLCASRGGTATRNTEAFFGQGTRLTVV.